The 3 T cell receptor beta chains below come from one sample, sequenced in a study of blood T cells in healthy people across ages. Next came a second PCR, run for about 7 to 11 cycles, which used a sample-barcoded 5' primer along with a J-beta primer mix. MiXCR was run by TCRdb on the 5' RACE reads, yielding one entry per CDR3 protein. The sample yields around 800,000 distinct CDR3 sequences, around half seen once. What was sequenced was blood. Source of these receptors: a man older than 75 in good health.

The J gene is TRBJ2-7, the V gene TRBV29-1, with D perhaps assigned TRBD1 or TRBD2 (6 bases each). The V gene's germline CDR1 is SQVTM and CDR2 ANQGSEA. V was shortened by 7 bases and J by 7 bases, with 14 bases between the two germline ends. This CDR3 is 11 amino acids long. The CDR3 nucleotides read TGCAGCGCGTTCGGGGGCGGGGAGCAGTACTTC. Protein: CSAFGGGEQYF.

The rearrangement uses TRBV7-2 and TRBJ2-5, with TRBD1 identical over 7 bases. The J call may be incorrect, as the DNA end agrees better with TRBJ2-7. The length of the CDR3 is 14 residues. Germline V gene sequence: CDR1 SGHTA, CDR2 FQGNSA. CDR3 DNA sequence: TGTACCAGCAGCCTTGACAGGGCCCCTTACGAGCAGTACTTC. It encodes CTSSLDRAPYEQYF.

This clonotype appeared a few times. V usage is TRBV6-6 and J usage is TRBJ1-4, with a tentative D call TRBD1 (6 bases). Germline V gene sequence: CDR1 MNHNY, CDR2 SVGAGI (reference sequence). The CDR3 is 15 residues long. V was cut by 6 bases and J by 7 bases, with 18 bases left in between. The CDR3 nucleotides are TGTGCCAGCAGGCAAACAGGGAAGCTCGGTGAAAAACTGTTTTTT. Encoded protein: CASRQTGKLGEKLFF.